Following are 22 T cell receptor beta chains from one sample sequenced in a study of blood T cells in healthy people across ages. PCR was performed a second time for about 6 to 12 cycles using a sample-barcoded 5' primer and a J-beta primer mix. TCRdb recomputed calls from the 5' RACE reads with MiXCR, one row per CDR3 protein. The sample has roughly 1,000,000 distinct CDR3 sequences; approximately 26% are singletons. The same specimen was also included in a second study, on T cells of mothers and their children.

Material for sequencing was blood. The receptors were gathered from a girl aged 2 to 10 in good health.

This clonotype occurred many times. This chain connects TRBV9 to TRBJ2-1, with D unclear. CDR1 is SGDLS and CDR2 is YYNGEE in the germline V gene. Trimming took off 2 bases at V and 8 bases at J, with 17 bases between the two ends. The CDR3 sequence is 15 residues long. The CDR3 reads CASSVDITPGYEQFF. DNA of the CDR3: TGTGCCAGCAGCGTTGACATCACCCCTGGGTATGAGCAGTTCTTC.

The rearrangement uses TRBV7-9 and TRBJ2-3; TRBD2 aligns across 15 bases. The germline CDR1 and CDR2 sequences are SEHNR and FQNEAQ (reference sequence). The J segment lost 8 bases and the V segment lost 4 bases, leaving 13 bases of the junction unmatched. The CDR3 is made up of 18 amino acids. CDR3 DNA sequence: TGTGCCAGCAGCTCACACGGGGGACTAGCGGGAGGTGGAATTACGCAGTATTTT. Translation gives CASSSHGGLAGGGITQYF.

This clonotype was detected a few times. The J gene is TRBJ2-6, the V gene TRBV28; D gene uncertain. This CDR3 has 15 residues. The V end was cut by 6 bases, the J end by 4 bases, with 13 bases between. Germline CDR1 MDHEN, CDR2 SYDVKM. The CDR3 is CASSQSRAGANVLTF. Written as DNA, the CDR3 is TGTGCCAGCAGCCAATCACGCGCCGGGGCCAACGTCCTGACTTTC.

The CDR3 DNA reads TGTGCCAGCAGCTTACTTAGCGGGAGTCTCAATGAGCAGTTCTTC. This translates into CASSLLSGSLNEQFF. The chain is built from TRBV7-3 and TRBJ2-1, with 9 bases identical to TRBD2. The CDR3 contains 15 residues. The germline V gene encodes CDR1 SGHTA and CDR2 FQGTGA. V lost 2 bases, J lost 6 bases, and 5 bases stayed unmatched.

This clonotype was recorded only once. J is TRBJ2-4 and V is TRBV6-5; D may be TRBD2 (6 bases). In germline, CDR1 is MNHEY, CDR2 SVGAGI. The CDR3 runs 12 residues. V was clipped by 2 bases and J by 10 bases, with 9 bases between them. CDR3 DNA sequence: TGTGCCAGCAGTTACCCCGGGGGTATTCAGTACTTC. This gives the protein CASSYPGGIQYF.

The chain uses TRBV6-2 or TRBV6-3 and TRBJ2-7; a weak D match, TRBD1 (5 bases). CDR1 MNHEY and CDR2 SVGEGT come from the germline V gene. The CDR3 extends over 13 amino acids. Trimming took 4 bases from V and 3 from J, leaving 10 bases between them. The CDR3 protein is CASSSREYYEQYF. As DNA, the CDR3 is TGTGCCAGCAGTTCCAGGGAATACTACGAGCAGTACTTC.

The chain combines TRBV6-5 with TRBJ1-2; no clear D gene. Looked up from germline, CDR1 is MNHEY and CDR2 is SVGAGI. The CDR3 is 14 amino acids. V was pared by 6 bases and J by 8 bases, with 19 bases between. The CDR3 region is CASRPSGSTRGYTF. The CDR3 nucleotides read TGTGCCAGCAGGCCGTCCGGGAGCACGAGGGGCTACACCTTC.

The CDR3 DNA follows: TGCAGTGCCCTCGGGACATTTAACTATGGCTACACCTTC. Protein product: CSALGTFNYGYTF. This chain links TRBV20-1 with TRBJ1-2; maybe TRBD1 (6 bases). The CDR3 spans 13 residues. V lost 6 bases, J lost 1 base, and 12 bases lay in between. Germline lookup yields CDR1 DFQATT and CDR2 SNEGSKA (reference sequence).

With respect to this clonotype: This clone may be a read error of a much larger clone one base away. The CDR3 does not close with the conserved phenylalanine or tryptophan, likely indicating a read error. This sequence joins TRBV7-9 and TRBJ2-5; TRBD2 agrees at 8 bases. Per the germline V gene, CDR1 is SEHNR and CDR2 is FQNEAQ (reference sequence). CDR3 length: 15 residues. With 5 bases clipped from V and 1 base from J, the junction kept 6 bases outside the gene matches. In DNA, the CDR3 is TGTGCCAGCAGCCCGGGGGGACTAGTCCAAGAGACCCAGTACTCC. Amino acid sequence: CASSPGGLVQETQYS.

V gene TRBV29-1 combines with J gene TRBJ2-5, with 8 bases that match TRBD2. Germline trimming cut 6 bases from V and 3 bases from J; bases unmatched to any gene: 12. The CDR3 totals 15 residues. CDR1 SQVTM and CDR2 ANQGSEA come from the germline V gene. DNA for the CDR3: TGCAGCGTGGACGGTAGCGGGGCCCCCGAAGAGACCCAGTACTTC. Translation: CSVDGSGAPEETQYF. The entire variable domain, with the rest obtained from reference TRBV29-1 and TRBJ2-5, is as follows: SAVISQKPSRDICQRGTSLTIQCQVDSQVTMMFWYRQQPGQSLTLIATANQGSEATYESGFVIDKFPISRPNLTFSTLTVSNMSPEDSSIYLCSVDGSGAPEETQYFGPGTRLLVL.

Details on this clonotype: As the CDR3 is not closed by the conserved phenylalanine or tryptophan, this likely results from a read error. This chain links TRBV29-1 with TRBJ2-7; D is perhaps TRBD1 (5 bases). CDR1 is SQVTM and CDR2 is ANQGSEA in the germline V gene. V was shortened by 6 bases and J by 0 bases, with 21 bases between the two germline ends. The CDR3 spans 16 residues. The CDR3 sequence: CSVVSGADAISYEQYL. The CDR3, as DNA: TGCAGCGTCGTGTCTGGGGCGGACGCTATCTCCTACGAGCAGTACCTC.

On this clonotype itself: Relative to the germline gene, one junction end is altered; a read error may explain this. The V call is TRBV20-1, the J call TRBJ2-5, with TRBD2 matching over 16 bases. CDR3 size: 23 residues. Germline CDR1 DFQATT, CDR2 SNEGSKA (reference sequence). CDR3 protein: CNADDSIPLGTSGRADLVETQYF. CDR3 bases: TGCAATGCTGACGACTCAATACCATTAGGGACTAGCGGGAGGGCCGATCTAGTTGAGACCCAGTACTTC.

The V call is TRBV20-1, the J call TRBJ2-1; 9 nucleotides align to TRBD2. The V gene's germline CDR1 is DFQATT and CDR2 SNEGSKA (reference sequence). V lost 3 bases and J lost 1; bases outside the gene matches: 4. The CDR3 extends over 15 amino acids. The CDR3 loop is CSARLRGGSYNEQFF. In nucleotides, the CDR3 is TGCAGTGCTAGGTTGCGGGGGGGGTCCTACAATGAGCAGTTCTTC.

This clonotype was observed a handful of times. The rearrangement uses TRBV11-1 and TRBJ1-4; the D gene is possibly TRBD1 (5 bases). V gave up 4 bases and J gave up 6 bases, with 30 bases separating them. Germline CDR1 SGHAT, CDR2 FQDESV (reference sequence). CDR3 length: 20 amino acids. This CDR3 is CASSSSWTEQQTRGDEKLFF. The CDR3 coding sequence is TGTGCCAGCAGCTCTTCTTGGACCGAACAGCAGACACGGGGGGATGAAAAACTGTTTTTT. The complete variable domain, with remaining parts taken from reference TRBV11-1 and TRBJ1-4, reads EAEVAQSPRYKITEKSQAVAFWCDPISGHATLYWYRQILGQGPELLVQFQDESVVDDSQLPKDRFSAERLKGVDSTLKIQPAELGDSAMYLCASSSSWTEQQTRGDEKLFFGSGTQLSVL.

The chain joins TRBV5-5 to TRBJ1-3; no clear D gene. The V gene's germline CDR1 is SGHKS and CDR2 YYEKEE (reference sequence). Trimming cost V 6 bases and J 7 bases, with 11 bases left between them. The CDR3 has 12 amino acids. The CDR3 here is CASIGDWNTIYF. The CDR3 DNA is TGTGCCAGCATTGGGGATTGGAACACCATATATTTT.

The chain recombines TRBV7-8 with TRBJ2-5, with TRBD2 as a possible D gene (5 bases). The CDR3 has 13 residues. CDR1 SGHVS and CDR2 FQNEAQ come from the germline V gene. V was pared by 0 bases and J by 9 bases, with 11 bases between. The CDR3 protein is CASSLAPRLSQYF. The CDR3 DNA follows: TGTGCCAGCAGCTTAGCGCCAAGACTATCCCAGTACTTC.

This clonotype has just a few counts. The DNA for the CDR3 is TGTGCCAGCAGTGAAAGCCCCCCTGGGGAAAAACTGTTTTTT. Its translation is CASSESPPGEKLFF. The chain couples TRBV2 to TRBJ1-4; D uncertain. The germline V gene has CDR1 SNHLY and CDR2 FYNNEI. With 2 bases removed from V and 8 bases from J, the gap between germline ends came to 12 bases. The CDR3 sequence is 14 residues long.

The gene calls are TRBV6-5 and TRBJ1-1; D not certain. V shed 5 bases and J shed 1 base, with 11 bases lying between them. Germline V gene data show CDR1 as MNHEY and CDR2 as SVGAGI. The CDR3 covers 14 residues. CDR3 sequence reads: CASSPLISNTEAFF. The CDR3 bases are TGTGCCAGCAGTCCCCTGATCTCGAACACTGAAGCTTTCTTT.

V gene TRBV4-1 combines with J gene TRBJ2-7; 14 bases are a match to TRBD2. The V and J ends lost 6 bases and 3 bases, in that order; junction bases with no gene match: 10. This CDR3 is 17 amino acids long. Germline V CDR1 and CDR2: MGHRA, YSYEKL. The CDR3 DNA is TGCGCCAGCAGTAGGGGACTAGCGGGGGCGGCCTTCTACGAGCAGTACTTC. This sequence encodes CASSRGLAGAAFYEQYF.

This chain joins TRBV24-1 and TRBJ2-5, with D perhaps TRBD2 (5 bases). V was cut by 4 bases and J by 4 bases, with 12 bases left in between. Germline assignment: CDR1 KGHDR and CDR2 SFDVKD. This CDR3 comprises 14 residues. As DNA, the CDR3 is TGTGCCACCAGTGACGTAAGCGGTGGAGAGACCCAGTACTTC. It is translated as CATSDVSGGETQYF.

In regard to this clonotype: This clone may be a read error of a much larger clone one base away. CDR3 nucleotides: TGTGCCAGCAGCAAGGAGACCAATCAGCCCCAGCATTTT. This translates into CASSKETNQPQHF. The gene calls are TRBV21-1 and TRBJ1-5. TRBV21-1 constitutes a pseudogene. CDR3 length: 13 amino acids.

The chain couples TRBV12-3 or TRBV12-4 to TRBJ2-4; 11 positions agree with TRBD2. V lost 4 bases to trimming and J lost 0 bases; unmatched junction nucleotides: 11. The CDR3 sequence is 19 residues long. The CDR3 nucleotides are TGTGCCAGCAGTTCCTTAGATAGCGGGGGGGCATTAGCCAAAAACATTCAGTACTTC. This sequence encodes CASSSLDSGGALAKNIQYF.